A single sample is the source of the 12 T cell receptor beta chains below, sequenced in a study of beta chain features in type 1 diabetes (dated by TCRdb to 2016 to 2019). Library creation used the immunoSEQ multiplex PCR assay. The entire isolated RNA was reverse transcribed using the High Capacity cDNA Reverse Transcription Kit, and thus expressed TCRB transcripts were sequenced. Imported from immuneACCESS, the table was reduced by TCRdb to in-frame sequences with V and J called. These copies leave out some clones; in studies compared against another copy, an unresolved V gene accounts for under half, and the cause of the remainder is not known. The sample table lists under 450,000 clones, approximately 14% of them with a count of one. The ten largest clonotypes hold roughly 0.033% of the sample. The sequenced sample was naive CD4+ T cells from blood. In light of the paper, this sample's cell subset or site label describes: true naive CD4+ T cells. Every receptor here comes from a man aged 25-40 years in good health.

Here the CDR3 reads CASSLRVGRQYF. The DNA for the CDR3 is TGTGCCAGCAGCTTAAGGGTGGGGCGGCAGTACTTC. The rearrangement joins TRBV13 to TRBJ2-7; possibly TRBD1 for D (5 bases). The CDR3 length is 12 residues. Trimming left V 2 bases short and J 9 bases short, with 11 bases between. Germline V gene lookup returns CDR1 PRHDT and CDR2 FYEKMQ (reference sequence).

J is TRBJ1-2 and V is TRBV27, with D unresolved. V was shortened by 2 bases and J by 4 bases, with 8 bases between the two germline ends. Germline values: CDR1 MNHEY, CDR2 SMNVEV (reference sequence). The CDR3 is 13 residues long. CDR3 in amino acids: CASSLDGSYGYTF. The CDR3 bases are TGTGCCAGCAGTTTAGACGGTTCCTATGGCTACACCTTC.

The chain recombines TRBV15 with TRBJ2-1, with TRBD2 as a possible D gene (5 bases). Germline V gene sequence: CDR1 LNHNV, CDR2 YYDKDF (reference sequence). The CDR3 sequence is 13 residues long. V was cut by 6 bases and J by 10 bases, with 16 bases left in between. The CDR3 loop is CATREAVLSEQFF. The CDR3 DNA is TGTGCCACCAGGGAGGCGGTATTATCGGAGCAGTTCTTC.

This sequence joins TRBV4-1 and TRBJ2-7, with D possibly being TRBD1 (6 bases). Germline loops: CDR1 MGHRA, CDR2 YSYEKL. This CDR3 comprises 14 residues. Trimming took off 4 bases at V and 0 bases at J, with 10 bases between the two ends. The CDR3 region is CASSREQGSYEQYV. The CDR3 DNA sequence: TGCGCCAGCAGCCGGGAACAGGGCTCCTACGAGCAGTACGTC.

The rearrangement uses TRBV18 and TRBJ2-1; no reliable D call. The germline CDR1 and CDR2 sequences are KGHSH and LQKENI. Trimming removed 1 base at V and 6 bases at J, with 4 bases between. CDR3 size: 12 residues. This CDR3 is CASSPLSNEQFF. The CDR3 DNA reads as TGTGCCAGCTCACCACTGAGCAATGAGCAGTTCTTC.

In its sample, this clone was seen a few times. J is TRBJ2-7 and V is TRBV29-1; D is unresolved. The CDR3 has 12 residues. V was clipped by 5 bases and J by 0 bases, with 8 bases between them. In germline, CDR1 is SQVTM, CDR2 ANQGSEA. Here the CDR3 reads CSVRRNSYEQYF. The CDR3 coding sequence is TGCAGCGTTAGGCGGAACTCCTACGAGCAGTACTTC.

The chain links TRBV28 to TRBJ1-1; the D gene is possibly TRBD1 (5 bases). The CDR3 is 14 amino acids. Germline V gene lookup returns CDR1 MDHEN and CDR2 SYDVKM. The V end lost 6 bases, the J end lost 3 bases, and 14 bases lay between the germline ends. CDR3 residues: CASRITDSDTEAFF. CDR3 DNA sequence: TGTGCCAGCAGAATTACCGACAGTGACACTGAAGCTTTCTTT.

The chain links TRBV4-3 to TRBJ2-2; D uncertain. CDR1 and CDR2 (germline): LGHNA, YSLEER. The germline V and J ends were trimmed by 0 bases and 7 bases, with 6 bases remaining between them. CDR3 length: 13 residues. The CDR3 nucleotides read TGCGCCAGCAGCCAAGATAGCCGCGGGGAGCTGTTTTTT. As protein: CASSQDSRGELFF.

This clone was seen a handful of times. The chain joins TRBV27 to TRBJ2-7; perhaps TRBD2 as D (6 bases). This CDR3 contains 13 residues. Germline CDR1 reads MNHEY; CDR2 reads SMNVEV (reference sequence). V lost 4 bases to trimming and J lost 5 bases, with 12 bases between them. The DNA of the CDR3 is TGTGCCAGCAGTTCATGGGACTTCGACGAGCAGTACTTC. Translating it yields CASSSWDFDEQYF.

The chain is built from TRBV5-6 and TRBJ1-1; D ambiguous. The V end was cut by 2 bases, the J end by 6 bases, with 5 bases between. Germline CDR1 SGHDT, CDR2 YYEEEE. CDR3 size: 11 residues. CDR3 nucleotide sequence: TGTGCCAGCAGCTTCAGTTCTGAAGCTTTCTTT. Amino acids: CASSFSSEAFF.

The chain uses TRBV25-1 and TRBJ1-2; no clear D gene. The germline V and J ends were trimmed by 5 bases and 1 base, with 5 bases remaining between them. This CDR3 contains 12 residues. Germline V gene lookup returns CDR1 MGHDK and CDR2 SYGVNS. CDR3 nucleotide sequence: TGTGCCAGCAGTCTGCTTAACTATGGCTACACCTTC. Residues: CASSLLNYGYTF.

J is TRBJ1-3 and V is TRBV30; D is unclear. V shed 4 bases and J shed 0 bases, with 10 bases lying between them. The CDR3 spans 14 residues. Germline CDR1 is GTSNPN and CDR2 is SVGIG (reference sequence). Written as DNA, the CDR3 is TGTGCCTGGAACTTATTGAGCTCTGGAAACACCATATATTTT. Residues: CAWNLLSSGNTIYF.